This is a list of T cell receptor beta chains from one sample in a study of regulatory T cells in long-lasting Graves disease. Each CDR3 protein gets one entry after TCRdb re-called the multiplex PCR reads with MiXCR. The table shows about 660,000 distinct CDR3 sequences, with 25% to 35% occurring only once. This specimen was peripheral blood mononuclear cells (PBMCs), taken when the disease was refractory, from a patient treated with antithyroid drugs. The origin of the receptors is a female donor with Graves disease. CDR3s include the opening cysteine and the closing phenylalanine or tryptophan. D genes are given only for firm matches. Not every row has a clone size; where given, it reads once, few, many or a size class.

J gene: TRBJ1-5
D gene: NA
clone size: NA
V gene: TRBV19
CDR3 DNA: TGTGCCAGTATGTCGGGTCCGAGCAATCAGCCCCAGCATTTT
CDR3 protein: CASMSGPSNQPQHF

J gene: TRBJ2-5
D gene: TRBD2
clone size: NA
V gene: TRBV7-2
CDR3 DNA: TGTGCCAGCAGCTTGGGACTAGCGGGAAATCTTCGTAAAGAGACCCAGTACTTC
CDR3 protein: CASSLGLAGNLRKETQYF

J gene: TRBJ1-1
D gene: NA
clone size: many
V gene: TRBV27
CDR3 DNA: TGTGCCAGCCGTCCTCTATTAGGGAAAGGCACTGAAGCTTTCTTT
CDR3 protein: CASRPLLGKGTEAFF

J gene: TRBJ2-7
D gene: NA
clone size: many
V gene: TRBV27
CDR3 DNA: TGTGCCAGTGCGAACAGGGAAAGGGAGGGGGAGCAGTACTTC
CDR3 protein: CASANREREGEQYF

J gene: TRBJ1-1
D gene: NA
clone size: many
V gene: TRBV3-1
CDR3 DNA: TGTGCCACCTCGGTCGAGTGGAACACTGAAGCTTTCTTT
CDR3 protein: CATSVEWNTEAFF

J gene: TRBJ1-4
D gene: NA
clone size: many
V gene: TRBV3-1
CDR3 DNA: TGTGCCAGCAGCCAACCGACGGGTGAAAAACTGTTTTTT
CDR3 protein: CASSQPTGEKLFF

J gene: TRBJ1-2
D gene: NA
clone size: many
V gene: TRBV12-5
CDR3 DNA: TGTGCTAGTGGTTACAGGAGGACCCTAGAAGGCTATGGCTACACCTTC
CDR3 protein: CASGYRRTLEGYGYTF

J gene: TRBJ1-1
D gene: NA
clone size: NA
V gene: TRBV12-5
CDR3 DNA: TGTGCTAGTGGTTTGGTCTTAGGGGGAGTAGGGAACACTGAAGCTTTCTTT
CDR3 protein: CASGLVLGGVGNTEAFF

J gene: TRBJ2-5
D gene: NA
clone size: NA
V gene: TRBV10-1
CDR3 DNA: TGCGCCAGCAGTGAAACAGGCCAAGAGACCCAGTACTTC
CDR3 protein: CASSETGQETQYF

J gene: TRBJ1-2
D gene: NA
clone size: many
V gene: TRBV6-1
CDR3 DNA: TGTGCCAGCAGTGAACTCGGCAAGGGATATGGCTACACCTTC
CDR3 protein: CASSELGKGYGYTF

J gene: TRBJ2-5
D gene: TRBD2
clone size: NA
V gene: TRBV19
CDR3 DNA: TGTGCCACAGGACTAGCGGGACGCCTTGAGACCCAGTACTTC
CDR3 protein: CATGLAGRLETQYF

J gene: TRBJ1-2
D gene: NA
clone size: few
V gene: TRBV20-1
CDR3 DNA: TGCAGTGCCGTCGGACAGACCCTTGACTATGGCTACACCTTC
CDR3 protein: CSAVGQTLDYGYTF

J gene: TRBJ2-1
D gene: TRBD2
clone size: few
V gene: TRBV6-2/TRBV6-3
CDR3 DNA: TGTGCCAGCAAGGGACTAGCGGGAGCCCTTACCTTTGAGCAGTTCTTC
CDR3 protein: CASKGLAGALTFEQFF

J gene: TRBJ1-6
D gene: NA
clone size: NA
V gene: TRBV20-1
CDR3 DNA: TGCAGTGCCACGGTTGGGGGTGGTAATTCACCCCTCCACTTT
CDR3 protein: CSATVGGGNSPLHF

J gene: TRBJ2-7
D gene: NA
clone size: once
V gene: TRBV6-2/TRBV6-3
CDR3 DNA: TGTGCCAGCAGTGAAGTAGGCGTCAGGGCCTACGAGCAGTACTTC
CDR3 protein: CASSEVGVRAYEQYF

J gene: TRBJ2-7
D gene: TRBD2
clone size: few
V gene: TRBV7-9
CDR3 DNA: TGTGCCAGCAGCCCGGGGAGGTCGGGACTAGGTTCCTACGAGCAGTACTTC
CDR3 protein: CASSPGRSGLGSYEQYF

J gene: TRBJ2-5
D gene: TRBD2
clone size: NA
V gene: TRBV6-1
CDR3 DNA: TGTGCCAGCAGTGGCCGGACTAGCGCTACGGCCTTAGAGACCCAGTACTTC
CDR3 protein: CASSGRTSATALETQYF

J gene: TRBJ1-2
D gene: NA
clone size: NA
V gene: TRBV6-5
CDR3 DNA: TGTGCCAGCAGTTACGGGGGGGCCTATGGCTACACCTTC
CDR3 protein: CASSYGGAYGYTF

J gene: TRBJ1-2
D gene: NA
clone size: many
V gene: TRBV28
CDR3 DNA: TGTGCCAGCAGTTTCTCAGTGGGGGGGCAAGGCTATGGCTACACCTTC
CDR3 protein: CASSFSVGGQGYGYTF

J gene: TRBJ1-1
D gene: TRBD1
clone size: few
V gene: TRBV28
CDR3 DNA: TGTGCCAGCACTTACAGGGGGCGCGGGCTTAACACTGAAGCTTTCTTT
CDR3 protein: CASTYRGRGLNTEAFF

J gene: TRBJ1-3
D gene: TRBD1
clone size: many
V gene: TRBV2
CDR3 DNA: TGTGCCAGCAGTATCGACAGGGGCTTAGCTGGAAACACCATATATTTT
CDR3 protein: CASSIDRGLAGNTIYF

J gene: TRBJ1-1
D gene: NA
clone size: few
V gene: TRBV6-1
CDR3 DNA: TGTGCCAGCAGGACCGGGAGGGACACTGAAGCTTTCTTT
CDR3 protein: CASRTGRDTEAFF

J gene: TRBJ1-4
D gene: NA
clone size: NA
V gene: TRBV3-1
CDR3 DNA: TGTGCCAGCAGCCTTACTGACAATGTCCAAAATGAAAAACTGTTTTTT
CDR3 protein: CASSLTDNVQNEKLFF

J gene: TRBJ2-5
D gene: NA
clone size: NA
V gene: TRBV9
CDR3 DNA: TGTGCCAGCAGCGAAAGGGCATGGGAGACCCAGTACTTC
CDR3 protein: CASSERAWETQYF

J gene: TRBJ1-5
D gene: NA
clone size: once
V gene: TRBV5-8
CDR3 DNA: TGTGCCAGCAGCTTGTGGGGAGTCGGACGAGGGAATCAGCCCCAGCATTTT
CDR3 protein: CASSLWGVGRGNQPQHF

J gene: TRBJ1-1
D gene: TRBD1
clone size: few
V gene: TRBV10-3
CDR3 DNA: TGTGCCGTACGGGGACAGAACTTGAACACTGAAGCTTTCTTT
CDR3 protein: CAVRGQNLNTEAFF

J gene: TRBJ2-7
D gene: NA
clone size: NA
V gene: TRBV20-1
CDR3 DNA: TGCAGTGCTAGAAACCCCGGGACTGGCTCCTACGAGCAGTACTTC
CDR3 protein: CSARNPGTGSYEQYF

J gene: TRBJ2-7
D gene: NA
clone size: many
V gene: TRBV11-2
CDR3 DNA: TGTGCCAGCAGCTCCATCCGCTTACTGAACTCCTACGAGCAGTACTTC
CDR3 protein: CASSSIRLLNSYEQYF

J gene: TRBJ1-6
D gene: TRBD1
clone size: once
V gene: TRBV5-1
CDR3 DNA: TGCGCCAGCAGCTTGGCCCCGGGACAGTCCCTCCACTTT
CDR3 protein: CASSLAPGQSLHF

J gene: TRBJ2-7
D gene: NA
clone size: many
V gene: TRBV2
CDR3 DNA: TGTGCCAGCAGTGAAATAGGGGAAAGAGGGGAGCAGTACTTC
CDR3 protein: CASSEIGERGEQYF

J gene: TRBJ2-5
D gene: TRBD2
clone size: NA
V gene: TRBV20-1
CDR3 DNA: TGCAGTGCTACCCGTTTGGGGGGAGGGCCCCAAGAGACCCAGTACTTC
CDR3 protein: CSATRLGGGPQETQYF

J gene: TRBJ1-2
D gene: NA
clone size: NA
V gene: TRBV5-1
CDR3 DNA: TGCGCCAGCAGCTTTGAGGGCGAACGCGGCTACACCTTC
CDR3 protein: CASSFEGERGYTF

J gene: TRBJ2-2
D gene: NA
clone size: few
V gene: TRBV20-1
CDR3 DNA: TGCAGTGCTAGAGCCACAGGGAACCCCGGGGAGCTGTTTTTT
CDR3 protein: CSARATGNPGELFF

J gene: TRBJ1-2
D gene: NA
clone size: many
V gene: TRBV6-1
CDR3 DNA: TGTGCCAGCAGTGTCATTGATCCACCGATTTATGGCTACACCTTC
CDR3 protein: CASSVIDPPIYGYTF

J gene: TRBJ2-7
D gene: TRBD2
clone size: many
V gene: TRBV28
CDR3 DNA: TGTGCCACCAGGACTAGCGGGGACTCCTACGAGCAGTACTTC
CDR3 protein: CATRTSGDSYEQYF

J gene: TRBJ2-1
D gene: TRBD2
clone size: NA
V gene: TRBV7-9
CDR3 DNA: TGTGCCAGCAGCCCGACTAGCGGGAGGATAACACTCCAGTTCTTC
CDR3 protein: CASSPTSGRITLQFF